The clone carrying this TCR beta chain has only a few counts. Antigen: not known. Each sorted population was over 95% pure. Reverse transcribing all isolated RNA meant expressed TCRB transcripts were sequenced. TCRdb keeps only in-frame clones here, not all; method: immunoSEQ multiplex PCR. The sample lists a few hundred thousand clones, approximately 16% seen once, with 0.019% in the top ten. This specimen comes from a study of beta chain features in type 1 diabetes. Study-wide results and limits: High-TCR-expressing cells could be over-represented by cDNA sequencing. Naive, central memory and regulatory TCRB repertoires appeared more similar among patients than healthy donors. A pattern of fewer insertions and more deletions at VDJ junctions was seen in type 1 diabetes patients.

Sequencing input: naive CD4+ T cells from blood. The source of this sequence is a woman aged 18 to 35 in good health.

CDR3 bases: TGTGCCACCGGCCGCGGGGGGGCCTCTTACGAGCAGTACTTC. Translated: CATGRGGASYEQYF. The chain recombines TRBV28 with TRBJ2-7, with TRBD2 matching over 9 bases. The junction had 11 bases not matched to a gene; V was cut back by 10 bases and J by 4 bases. CDR1 is MDHEN and CDR2 is SYDVKM in the germline V gene. This CDR3 has 14 amino acids.